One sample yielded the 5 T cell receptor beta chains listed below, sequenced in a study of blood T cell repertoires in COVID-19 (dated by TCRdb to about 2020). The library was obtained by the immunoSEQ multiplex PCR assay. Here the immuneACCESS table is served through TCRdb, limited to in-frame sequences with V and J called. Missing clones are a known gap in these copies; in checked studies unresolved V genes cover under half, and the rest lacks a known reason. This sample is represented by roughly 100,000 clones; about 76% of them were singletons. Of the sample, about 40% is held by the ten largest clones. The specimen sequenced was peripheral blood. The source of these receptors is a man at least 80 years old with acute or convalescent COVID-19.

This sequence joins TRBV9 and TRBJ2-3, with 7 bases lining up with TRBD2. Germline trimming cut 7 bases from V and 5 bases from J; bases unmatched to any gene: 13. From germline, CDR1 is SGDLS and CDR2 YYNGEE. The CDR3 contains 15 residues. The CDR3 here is CASSFAAGDVDTQYF. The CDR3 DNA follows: TGTGCCAGCTCTTTCGCCGCGGGAGACGTAGATACGCAGTATTTT.

In nucleotides, the CDR3 is TGTGCCAGCAGTTACACAACAGGGGCGGATGATGGCTACACCTTC. It specifies CASSYTTGADDGYTF. The chain carries TRBV6-6 and TRBJ1-2, with 7 bases matching TRBD1. CDR1 is MNHNY and CDR2 is SVGAGI in the germline V gene (reference sequence). The CDR3 runs 15 residues. V shed 2 bases, J shed 6 bases, and the junction held 9 bases outside the gene matches.

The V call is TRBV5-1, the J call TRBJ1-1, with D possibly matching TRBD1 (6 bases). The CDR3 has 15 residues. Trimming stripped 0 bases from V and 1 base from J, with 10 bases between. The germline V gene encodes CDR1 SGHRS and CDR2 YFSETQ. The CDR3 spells CASSLETQGNTEAFF. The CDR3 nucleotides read TGCGCCAGCAGCTTGGAGACACAGGGGAACACTGAAGCTTTCTTT.

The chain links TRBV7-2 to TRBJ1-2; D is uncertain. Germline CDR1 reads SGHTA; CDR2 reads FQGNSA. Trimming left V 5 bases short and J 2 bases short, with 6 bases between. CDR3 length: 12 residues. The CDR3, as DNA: TGTGCCAGCAGCCTCTTAAACTATGGCTACACCTTC. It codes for CASSLLNYGYTF.

CDR3 loop: CAWSVQRANYGYTF. CDR3 nucleotides: TGTGCCTGGAGTGTTCAGCGGGCTAACTATGGCTACACCTTC. The chain combines TRBV30 with TRBJ1-2; D remains unclear. This CDR3 has 14 amino acids. V shed 0 bases and J shed 0 bases, with 8 bases lying between them. Looked up from germline, CDR1 is GTSNPN and CDR2 is SVGIG (reference sequence).